Reported below is one T cell receptor (beta chain). The authors' processing: It was from reference gene primer amplification that nucleated cell counts were estimated. Sequencing was performed with immunoSEQ multiplex PCR; in TCRdb, only in-frame clones are kept and a portion is missing. V, J and clone size are those of that table, while D and trimming were read from the DNA. The sample holds nearly 40,000 clones, 84% seen once. The sample comes from a study of blood T cell repertoires in COVID-19. The overall study: The study drew acute and convalescent COVID-19 samples from the United States, Italy and Spain. Nucleic acid was either cDNA or gDNA, and it came from T cells, B-cell-depleted T cells, or PBMCs.

Germline V gives CDR1 SNHLY, CDR2 FYNNEI. This CDR3 has 13 amino acids. Trimming left V 9 bases short and J 0 bases short, with 11 bases between. The rearrangement links TRBV2 to TRBJ1-2; D is possibly TRBD1 (5 bases). The source of this sequence is a man between 45 and 60 years old with active or convalescent COVID-19. Sequenced: peripheral blood. CDR3 sequence reads: CARRQLANYGYTF. CDR3 nucleotide sequence: TGTGCCAGAAGACAGTTAGCTAACTATGGCTACACCTTC.